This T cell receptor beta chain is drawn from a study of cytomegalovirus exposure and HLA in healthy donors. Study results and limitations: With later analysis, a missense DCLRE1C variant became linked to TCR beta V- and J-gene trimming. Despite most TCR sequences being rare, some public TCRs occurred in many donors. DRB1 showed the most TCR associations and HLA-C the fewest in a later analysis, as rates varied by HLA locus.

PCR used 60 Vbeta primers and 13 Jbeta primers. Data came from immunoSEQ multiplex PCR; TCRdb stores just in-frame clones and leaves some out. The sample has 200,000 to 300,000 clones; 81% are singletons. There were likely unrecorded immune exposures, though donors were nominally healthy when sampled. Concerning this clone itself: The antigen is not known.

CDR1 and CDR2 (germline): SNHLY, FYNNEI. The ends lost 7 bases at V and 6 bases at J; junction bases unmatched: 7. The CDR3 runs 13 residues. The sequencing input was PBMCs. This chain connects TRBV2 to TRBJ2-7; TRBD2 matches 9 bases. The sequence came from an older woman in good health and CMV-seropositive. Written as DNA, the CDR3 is TGTGCCAGCACCGGGACTAGCTCTTCCGAGCAGTACTTC. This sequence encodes CASTGTSSSEQYF.